This note documents a single TCR beta chain sequence. Its matching antigen is unknown. This sample stems from a study of graft-versus-host responses after intestinal transplantation. Background on the study: Among the recipients, all got anti-thymocyte globulin induction and then tacrolimus and steroids for about three years.

Study outcomes and limitations: Maximum circulating GvH clone levels tracked with early post-transplant HvG decreases. Ileal or blood samples showed some GvH clones first, and such clones were also found in recipient marrow.

Method: immunoSEQ multiplex PCR; TCRdb's copy keeps in-frame clones and lacks some. This sample yields 86,000 or so clones, of which approximately 90% are seen a single time; 6% belongs to the top ten. Source: unstimulated CD8+ T cells sorted from spleen or lymph node cells, taken before intestinal transplant. The sequence was obtained from a human donor who received an intestinal transplant.

CDR3 protein: CASSSSLAGVENEQFF. CDR3 bases: TGTGCCAGCAGCTCCTCACTAGCGGGAGTAGAGAATGAGCAGTTCTTC. The V gene is TRBV11-2, the J gene TRBJ2-1; TRBD2 matches 11 bases. Germline CDR1 and CDR2: SGHAT and FQNNGV. This CDR3 region has 16 residues. Trimming at V came to 4 bases and at J to 7 bases, leaving 9 bases not matched to a gene.